This entry lists 22 T cell receptor beta chains sequenced from one sample in a study of cytomegalovirus exposure and HLA in healthy donors. 60 Vbeta and 13 Jbeta primers were used in PCR. TCRdb's table, derived via immunoSEQ multiplex PCR, lists solely in-frame clones and lacks some. The sample has roughly 200,000 clones; around 80% are singletons. Material for sequencing was PBMCs. These receptors originate from a man aged 35 to 55 in good health and CMV-seronegative.

CDR3 nucleotides: TGTGCCAGCAGTTCGACAGGGTCGTACACTGAAGCTTTCTTT. It codes for CASSSTGSYTEAFF. The chain recombines TRBV7-2 with TRBJ1-1; 7 positions match TRBD1. The CDR3 is 14 amino acids. Germline V gives CDR1 SGHTA, CDR2 FQGNSA. J gave up 3 bases and V 6 bases, and 7 bases lay outside the gene matches.

The chain carries TRBV4-1 and TRBJ2-5, with D unresolved. The CDR3 is made up of 14 amino acids. Trimming took off 0 bases at V and 1 base at J, with 6 bases between the two ends. Per germline, CDR1 MGHRA and CDR2 YSYEKL. CDR3: CASSQEQIQETQYF. For the CDR3, the DNA is TGCGCCAGCAGCCAAGAACAAATCCAAGAGACCCAGTACTTC.

V usage is TRBV7-9 and J usage is TRBJ1-2, with D possibly TRBD1 on 6 matching bases. This CDR3 has 14 residues. Per the germline V gene, CDR1 is SEHNR and CDR2 is FQNEAQ (reference sequence). V was shortened by 1 base and J by 6 bases, with 12 bases between the two germline ends. Written as DNA, the CDR3 is TGTGCCAGCAGCTTAGTGTCAGGGGAAGATGGCTACACCTTC. It codes for CASSLVSGEDGYTF.

Comment on this clone: Mismatch with germline at one junction end may stem from a read error. V usage is TRBV10-3 and J usage is TRBJ2-6, with D perhaps matching TRBD1 or TRBD2 (7 bases each). This CDR3 has 15 residues. Germline CDR1 is ENHRY and CDR2 is SYGVKD. The CDR3 here is CAFRGEGSGANVLTF. The CDR3 DNA reads TGTGCCTTCAGGGGGGAGGGGTCTGGGGCCAACGTCCTGACTTTC.

This chain links TRBV4-3 with TRBJ2-5, with 10 positions matching TRBD1. The J call may be in error: the DNA end matches TRBJ2-7 better. CDR1 is LGHNA, CDR2 YSLEER, per germline. The CDR3 has 14 amino acids. CDR3 bases: TGCGCCAGCAGCTTAGGGACAGGGGTAGACGAGCAGTACTTC. Its protein product is CASSLGTGVDEQYF.

This sequence joins TRBV7-9 and TRBJ2-1; 10 nucleotides agree with TRBD2. Per the germline V gene, CDR1 is SEHNR and CDR2 is FQNEAQ (reference sequence). The CDR3 consists of 16 residues. Germline trimming cut 1 base from V and 2 bases from J; bases unmatched to any gene: 2. The CDR3 here is CASSLGSGRTYNEQFF. DNA of the CDR3: TGTGCCAGCAGCTTAGGTAGCGGGAGGACCTACAATGAGCAGTTCTTC.

The chain carries TRBV25-1 and TRBJ2-5; 10 bases align to TRBD2. Germline lookup yields CDR1 MGHDK and CDR2 SYGVNS. Germline trimming cut 3 bases from V and 5 bases from J; bases unmatched to any gene: 12. This CDR3 is 17 amino acids long. CDR3 DNA sequence: TGTGCCAGCAGTGACCCTCTTCCAGCGGGAGGGCGGGAGACCCAGTACTTC. Protein product: CASSDPLPAGGRETQYF.

The V and J genes are TRBV2 and TRBJ1-6, with TRBD1 matching over 9 bases. The CDR3 has 13 amino acids. Germline lookup yields CDR1 SNHLY and CDR2 FYNNEI. V trimming: 7 bases; J trimming: 10 bases; junction bases outside the gene matches: 5. The CDR3 coding sequence is TGTGCCAGCATAGGACAGGGGTCATCACCCCTCCACTTT. It specifies CASIGQGSSPLHF. The full variable domain, completed using reference TRBV2 and TRBJ1-6, is EPEVTQTPSHQVTQMGQEVILRCVPISNHLYFYWYRQILGQKVEFLVSFYNNEISEKSEIFDDQFSVERPDGSNFTLKIRSTKLEDSAMYFCASIGQGSSPLHFGNGTRLTVT.

The chain combines TRBV29-1 with TRBJ1-3; D is uncertain. The CDR3 covers 18 residues. V gave up 1 base and J gave up 0 bases, with 19 bases separating them. Per germline, CDR1 SQVTM and CDR2 ANQGSEA. The CDR3 DNA follows: TGCAGCGTTGAAGTCCTGGCACTACAATCACCCTCTGGAAACACCATATATTTT. Its translation: CSVEVLALQSPSGNTIYF.

A few counts support this clone. V and J are TRBV18 and TRBJ2-3, with 10 bases matching TRBD2. Trimming took 4 bases from V and 0 from J; bases not matched to a gene: 1. The CDR3 is 15 residues long. In germline, CDR1 is KGHSH, CDR2 LQKENI. This chain's CDR3 is CASSRTSGSTDTQYF. The CDR3 nucleotides read TGTGCCAGCTCACGGACTAGCGGTAGCACAGATACGCAGTATTTT.

This clone was seen more than once but under ten times. This chain joins TRBV7-2 and TRBJ2-7; 9 bases match TRBD2. Germline V gives CDR1 SGHTA, CDR2 FQGNSA. With 0 bases clipped from V and 3 bases from J, the junction kept 3 bases outside the gene matches. The CDR3 runs to 15 residues. CDR3 residues: CASSLARSGSYEQYF. The CDR3 coding sequence is TGTGCCAGCAGCTTAGCGCGTAGCGGGAGCTACGAGCAGTACTTC.

The chain has TRBV18 and TRBJ1-2, with D possibly TRBD1 on 5 matching bases. V shed 6 bases and J shed 3 bases, with 8 bases lying between them. This CDR3 contains 12 residues. The germline CDR1 and CDR2 sequences are KGHSH and LQKENI. The CDR3 spells CASSETDYGYTF. The CDR3 DNA is TGTGCCAGCTCCGAGACAGACTATGGCTACACCTTC.

This sequence joins TRBV6-5 and TRBJ1-6, with no clear D. The germline gives CDR1 MNHEY, CDR2 SVGAGI. V was cut by 5 bases and J by 9 bases, with 14 bases left in between. This CDR3 spans 14 amino acids. The CDR3 DNA follows: TGTGCCAGCAGTGCCACCCCAACGGGTTCACCCCTCCACTTT. Amino acid sequence: CASSATPTGSPLHF.

The J gene is TRBJ1-3, the V gene TRBV2; D ambiguous. CDR1 is SNHLY, CDR2 FYNNEI, per germline. The CDR3 runs 16 residues. V lost 5 bases and J lost 4, with 18 bases in between. CDR3 residues: CASSPSSGSMGNTIYF. CDR3 nucleotides: TGTGCCAGCAGTCCCTCAAGCGGGAGCATGGGAAACACCATATATTTT.

V usage is TRBV27 and J usage is TRBJ1-2, with D maybe TRBD1 (5 bases). Germline CDR1 MNHEY, CDR2 SMNVEV (reference sequence). The CDR3 spans 16 residues. With 7 bases removed from V and 2 bases from J, the gap between germline ends came to 20 bases. The DNA for the CDR3 is TGTGCCAGCACACCCACCTACGGGGGTATAAACTATGGCTACACCTTC. Its protein is CASTPTYGGINYGYTF.

CDR3 protein: CASSLYRTRGHQPQHF. The CDR3 region has the DNA TGTGCCAGCAGTTTATATAGGACAAGGGGCCATCAGCCCCAGCATTTT. The chain recombines TRBV28 with TRBJ1-5; D might be TRBD1 (5 bases). Germline CDR1 reads MDHEN; CDR2 reads SYDVKM. V dropped 1 base and J dropped 5 bases, with 15 bases sitting between them. This CDR3 contains 16 residues.

This sequence joins TRBV10-3 and TRBJ2-7, with D perhaps TRBD2 (6 bases). V was clipped by 0 bases and J by 1 base, with 13 bases between them. The CDR3 covers 16 residues. Germline CDR1 is ENHRY and CDR2 is SYGVKD. The CDR3 DNA sequence: TGTGCCATCAGTGAGTCGACGAGCGGGTTATCCTACGAGCAGTACTTC. It codes for CAISESTSGLSYEQYF.

This clone came up a few times. The chain combines TRBV6-1 with TRBJ2-7, with 7 bases identical to TRBD1. CDR1 MNHNS and CDR2 SASEGT come from the germline V gene. This CDR3 region has 13 residues. J gave up 1 base and V 8 bases, and 5 bases lay outside the gene matches. CDR3 loop: CASSGTASYEQYF. The DNA of the CDR3 is TGTGCCAGCTCCGGGACAGCTTCCTACGAGCAGTACTTC.

The rearrangement uses TRBV9 and TRBJ2-7; TRBD1 matches at 10 bases. J lost 1 base, V lost 6 bases, and 7 bases had no gene match. CDR1 is SGDLS and CDR2 is YYNGEE in the germline V gene. This CDR3 is built from 15 residues. This chain's CDR3 is CASTRGTGDSYEQYF. As DNA, the CDR3 is TGTGCCAGCACCCGTGGGACAGGGGATTCCTACGAGCAGTACTTC.

The V and J genes are TRBV7-2 and TRBJ1-6, with 8 bases aligning to TRBD1. The CDR3 covers 14 residues. V lost 7 bases, J lost 10 bases, and 9 bases stayed unmatched. Germline lookup yields CDR1 SGHTA and CDR2 FQGNSA. This CDR3 reads CASTLRDRGSPLHF. CDR3 coding DNA: TGTGCCAGCACCCTGAGAGACAGGGGATCACCCCTCCACTTT.

The chain carries TRBV4-1 and TRBJ2-6; weak D call: TRBD2 (5 bases). V lost 6 bases, J lost 0 bases, and 12 bases lay in between. This CDR3 is 16 amino acids long. Germline V lookup: CDR1 MGHRA, CDR2 YSYEKL. The CDR3 bases are TGCGCCAGCAGTCCTGACGAGGGCTCTGGGGCCAACGTCCTGACTTTC. The encoded protein is CASSPDEGSGANVLTF.

The chain couples TRBV29-1 to TRBJ2-5, with TRBD2 identical over 11 bases. CDR3 size: 14 residues. Germline-derived CDR1 and CDR2 are SQVTM and ANQGSEA. V trimming: 1 base; J trimming: 6 bases; junction bases outside the gene matches: 4. CDR3 sequence: CSVEVLAGVKTQYF. CDR3 nucleotide sequence: TGCAGCGTTGAAGTACTAGCGGGGGTAAAGACCCAGTACTTC.